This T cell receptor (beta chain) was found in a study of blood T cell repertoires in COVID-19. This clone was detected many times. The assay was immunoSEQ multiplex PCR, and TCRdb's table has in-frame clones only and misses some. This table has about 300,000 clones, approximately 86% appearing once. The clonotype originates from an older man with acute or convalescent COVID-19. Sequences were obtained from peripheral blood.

The CDR3 DNA reads as TGCGCCAGCAGCGACCAGGGCCCTAGCACAGATACGCAGTATTTT. Amino acids: CASSDQGPSTDTQYF. The chain employs TRBV5-1 and TRBJ2-3, with a possible D match to TRBD1 (5 bases). The CDR3 consists of 15 residues. The germline V gene has CDR1 SGHRS and CDR2 YFSETQ. V gave up 4 bases and J gave up 0 bases, with 12 bases separating them.